These 9 T cell receptor beta chains were all obtained from the same sample, sequenced in a study of T cell responses to AZD1222 COVID-19 vaccine. TCRdb's copy holds only in-frame clones and misses some; the assay was immunoSEQ multiplex PCR. The data contain roughly 260,000 clones, roughly 93% of them singletons. The material was peripheral blood, obtained on day 0 of AZD1222 vaccination. These receptors all come from an adult in good health.

In DNA form, the CDR3 reads TGCAGTGCTAGTGGGGGCAGACTCCAAGAGACCCAGTACTTC. Translating it yields CSASGGRLQETQYF. The chain uses TRBV20-1 and TRBJ2-5; tentatively, D is TRBD1 (6 bases). Germline CDR1 DFQATT, CDR2 SNEGSKA (reference sequence). The CDR3 totals 14 residues. V was pared by 3 bases and J by 1 base, with 12 bases between.

J is TRBJ1-2 and V is TRBV18; possibly TRBD1 for D (5 bases). Germline-derived CDR1 and CDR2 are KGHSH and LQKENI. CDR3 length equals 13 residues. Trimming took off 3 bases at V and 8 bases at J, with 13 bases between the two ends. The CDR3, as DNA: TGTGCCAGCTCACCGGGAGAACCAGGGGGCTACACCTTC. This translates into CASSPGEPGGYTF.

This chain uses TRBV28 with TRBJ1-2, with D possibly TRBD1 on 6 matching bases. From germline, CDR1 is MDHEN and CDR2 SYDVKM. V dropped 7 bases and J dropped 4 bases, with 25 bases sitting between them. The CDR3 runs to 17 residues. The CDR3 DNA reads TGTGCCAGCACCACCAGCCCGGGAGGGGGGCCGTTCTATGGCTACACCTTC. Protein product: CASTTSPGGGPFYGYTF.

CDR3 bases: TGTGCCAGCAGCATCCGGGACCCAAGACACCTGAACACTGAAGCTTTCTTT. Translating it yields CASSIRDPRHLNTEAFF. The chain has TRBV4-2 and TRBJ1-1; weak D call: TRBD1 (5 bases). V lost 5 bases to trimming and J lost 0 bases, with 19 bases between them. This CDR3 is built from 17 residues. The germline V gene encodes CDR1 LGHNA and CDR2 YNFKEQ.

V usage is TRBV11-3 and J usage is TRBJ2-7; 7 bases map to TRBD1. V lost 4 bases to trimming and J lost 9 bases; unmatched junction nucleotides: 9. The CDR3 is made up of 13 amino acids. Germline V gene lookup returns CDR1 SGHNT and CDR2 YENEEA. The CDR3: CASSSDLTGVQYF. The CDR3 nucleotides are TGTGCCAGCAGCTCAGATCTCACAGGGGTGCAGTACTTC.

This clone was picked up one time. The chain links TRBV7-9 to TRBJ2-5; 7 bases match TRBD1. From germline, CDR1 is SEHNR and CDR2 FQNEAQ (reference sequence). V shed 5 bases, J shed 5 bases, and the junction held 11 bases outside the gene matches. The CDR3 has 15 amino acids. This CDR3 reads CASSRGGQGVETQYF. CDR3 DNA sequence: TGTGCCAGCAGCCGAGGTGGGCAGGGGGTGGAGACCCAGTACTTC. Drawing the rest from reference TRBV7-9 and TRBJ2-5, the complete variable domain is DTGVSQNPRHKITKRGQNVTFRCDPISEHNRLYWYRQTLGQGPEFLTYFQNEAQLEKSRLLSDRFSAERPKGSFSTLEIQRTEQGDSAMYLCASSRGGQGVETQYFGPGTRLLVL.

This clone appeared once. The chain couples TRBV6-2 or TRBV6-3 to TRBJ2-5; the D is unclear. The germline gives CDR1 MNHEY, CDR2 SVGEGT. The V end lost 4 bases, the J end lost 0 bases, and 12 bases lay between the germline ends. The CDR3 is 15 residues long. The CDR3 region is CASSSRSSYQETQYF. CDR3 nucleotides: TGTGCCAGCAGTTCAAGGAGTTCGTACCAAGAGACCCAGTACTTC.

Only a few counts were recorded for this clone. This chain joins TRBV3-1 (or the pseudogene TRBV3-2) and TRBJ1-1; 7 bases align to TRBD1. Germline trimming cut 0 bases from V and 1 base from J; bases unmatched to any gene: 5. Per the germline V gene, CDR1 is LGHDT and CDR2 is YNNKEL (reference sequence). This CDR3 is built from 16 residues. The CDR3 bases are TGTGCCAGCAGCCAAGATATCAGACAGGGGAACACTGAAGCTTTCTTT. This encodes CASSQDIRQGNTEAFF.

The CDR3 loop is CASRDRGGDTYNEQFF. The DNA for the CDR3 is TGTGCCAGTAGGGACCGAGGGGGAGACACCTACAATGAGCAGTTCTTC. The genes are TRBV19 and TRBJ2-1; possibly TRBD1 for D (6 bases). The CDR3 sequence is 16 residues long. Germline V gives CDR1 LNHDA, CDR2 SQIVND (reference sequence). The V and J ends lost 6 bases and 2 bases respectively, with 17 bases between them.